This T cell receptor beta chain was retrieved from a study of OX40 agonist ivuxolimab in advanced cancers. This table comes from immunoSEQ multiplex PCR, and its TCRdb copy is limited to in-frame clones, with some not included. The data show 15,000 to 20,000 clones, with 55% to 80% seen just once and nearly 25% held by the top ten. CDR3 length: 14 amino acids. V lost 4 bases and J 2 bases, leaving 11 bases between the germline ends. The V gene's germline CDR1 is SQVTM and CDR2 ANQGSEA. Study-wide findings and caveats: CD4+ and CD8+ T cells in blood underwent clonal expansion by week 6 at 0.1 to 3.0 mg/kg.

A remark on this clone: Its antigen is as yet unknown.

The chain joins TRBV29-1 to TRBJ2-2; a possible D gene is TRBD1 (6 bases). The sample was CD4+ or CD8+ T cells sorted from blood, taken in a trial of the OX40 agonist ivuxolimab. The sequence was obtained from an adult with an advanced solid tumor such as melanoma, head and neck, liver or kidney cancer. CDR3 amino acids: CSVVGTLNTGELFF. CDR3 bases: TGCAGCGTTGTGGGGACACTTAACACCGGGGAGCTGTTTTTT.